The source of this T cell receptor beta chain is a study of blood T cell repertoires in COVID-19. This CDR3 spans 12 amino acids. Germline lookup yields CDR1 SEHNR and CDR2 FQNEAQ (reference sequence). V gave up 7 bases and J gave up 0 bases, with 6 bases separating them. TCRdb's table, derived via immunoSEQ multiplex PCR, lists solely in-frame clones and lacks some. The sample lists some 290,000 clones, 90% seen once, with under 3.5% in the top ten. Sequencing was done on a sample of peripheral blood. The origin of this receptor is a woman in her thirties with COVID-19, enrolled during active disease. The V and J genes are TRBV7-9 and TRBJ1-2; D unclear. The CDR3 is CASTTANYGYTF. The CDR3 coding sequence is TGTGCCAGCACGACTGCTAACTATGGCTACACCTTC.